The 12 T cell receptor beta chains below all came from one sample that was sequenced in a study of blood T cell repertoires in COVID-19. Some clones are missing from TCRdb's copy, which holds only in-frame ones; the method was immunoSEQ multiplex PCR. Of 65,000 to 90,000 clones listed, approximately 76% are singletons. Source material: peripheral blood. The receptors shown here come from a man aged 65 to 85 with active or convalescent COVID-19.

The chain is built from TRBV10-2 and TRBJ1-1; D might be TRBD1 (5 bases). Trimming pared 2 bases from V and 0 bases from J, leaving 16 bases between. Germline CDR1 is WSHSY and CDR2 is SAAADI. The CDR3 is made up of 17 amino acids. The CDR3 loop is CASSEGWGWGLNTEAFF. CDR3 DNA: TGCGCCAGCAGTGAGGGGTGGGGATGGGGCTTGAACACTGAAGCTTTCTTT.

This clone was seen only a few times. The genes are TRBV11-2 and TRBJ2-7; weak D call: TRBD2 (6 bases). The CDR3 extends over 14 amino acids. V lost 0 bases and J lost 3, with 9 bases in between. The germline gives CDR1 SGHAT, CDR2 FQNNGV. The CDR3: CASSLDRGSYEQYF. The CDR3 DNA reads TGTGCCAGCAGCTTAGACCGGGGGAGCTACGAGCAGTACTTC. Complete variable domain (other parts from reference TRBV11-2 and TRBJ2-7): EAGVAQSPRYKIIEKRQSVAFWCNPISGHATLYWYQQILGQGPKLLIQFQNNGVVDDSQLPKDRFSAERLKGVDSTLKIQPAKLEDSAVYLCASSLDRGSYEQYFGPGTRLTVT.

This clone was detected only a few times. This rearrangement joins TRBV11-1 to TRBJ2-5; the D gene is possibly TRBD1 (7 bases). The germline V and J ends were trimmed by 4 bases and 2 bases, with 11 bases remaining between them. CDR1 is SGHAT, CDR2 FQDESV, per germline (reference sequence). The length of the CDR3 is 14 residues. The CDR3 bases are TGTGCCAGCAGCTCCCAGGGGGGTCAAGAGACCCAGTACTTC. Amino acid sequence: CASSSQGGQETQYF.

J is TRBJ1-1 and V is TRBV10-2, with D perhaps matching TRBD1 (5 bases). The CDR3 has 16 residues. Germline lookup yields CDR1 WSHSY and CDR2 SAAADI. Trimming took 1 base from V and 5 from J, leaving 17 bases between them. The CDR3 region is CASSEYPLRGKTEAFF. The CDR3 DNA reads as TGCGCCAGCAGTGAGTATCCCCTCCGGGGGAAAACTGAAGCTTTCTTT.

The genes are TRBV24-1 and TRBJ1-2; 8 bases match TRBD1. The CDR3 is made up of 15 amino acids. The J segment lost 4 bases and the V segment lost 5 bases, leaving 8 bases of the junction unmatched. Germline V gene lookup returns CDR1 KGHDR and CDR2 SFDVKD. CDR3 in DNA: TGTGCCACCAGTGGGGGTGACAGGGGACCCTATGGCTACACCTTC. This sequence encodes CATSGGDRGPYGYTF.

The chain is built from TRBV6-5 and TRBJ1-2, with TRBD1 identical over 7 bases. This CDR3 comprises 15 residues. Germline V gives CDR1 MNHEY, CDR2 SVGAGI. V lost 2 bases to trimming and J lost 5 bases; unmatched junction nucleotides: 8. The CDR3 spells CASSYEGGPIYGYTF. The DNA of the CDR3 is TGTGCCAGCAGTTACGAAGGGGGCCCTATTTATGGCTACACCTTC.

J is TRBJ1-1 and V is TRBV28, with D perhaps TRBD1 (5 bases). The ends were cut back, 5 bases at V and 0 bases at J, with 13 bases in the middle. CDR1 and CDR2 from the germline V gene are MDHEN and SYDVKM. There are 15 residues in the CDR3. This chain's CDR3 is CASSTLDSMNTEAFF. In nucleotides, the CDR3 is TGTGCCAGCAGTACCCTAGACAGCATGAACACTGAAGCTTTCTTT.

The J gene is TRBJ1-1, the V gene TRBV10-3; D not certain. The CDR3 loop spans 14 amino acids. Germline-derived CDR1 and CDR2 are ENHRY and SYGVKD. V was cut by 4 bases and J by 5 bases, with 14 bases left in between. CDR3 sequence (DNA): TGTGCCATCAGTGCGGGGAGATCGGAAACTGAAGCTTTCTTT. Translated: CAISAGRSETEAFF.

The chain couples TRBV7-9 to TRBJ2-7; perhaps TRBD2 as D (6 bases). V lost 1 base and J lost 6, with 19 bases in between. Per germline, CDR1 SEHNR and CDR2 FQNEAQ (reference sequence). This CDR3 has 16 amino acids. The DNA for the CDR3 is TGTGCCAGCAGCTTAGGGGGGTCAGGGACTTCCCTCGAGCAGTACTTC. It specifies CASSLGGSGTSLEQYF.

The genes are TRBV5-1 and TRBJ1-3; 9 bases align to TRBD1. Losses at the gene ends were 7 bases for V and 4 bases for J; bases not matched to a gene: 0. The CDR3 extends over 12 amino acids. The germline gives CDR1 SGHRS, CDR2 YFSETQ. The CDR3 protein is CASGTGGNTIYF. The DNA of the CDR3 is TGCGCCAGCGGGACAGGGGGAAACACCATATATTTT.

V usage is TRBV3-1 (or the pseudogene TRBV3-2) and J usage is TRBJ2-1, with TRBD1 matching over 7 bases. The germline V gene encodes CDR1 LGHDT and CDR2 YNNKEL (reference sequence). With V trimmed by 1 base and J by 5 bases, 8 bases remained unmatched. This CDR3 region has 16 residues. The CDR3 is CASSQGGTQGNNEQFF. CDR3 nucleotide sequence: TGTGCCAGCAGCCAAGGAGGGACACAGGGGAACAATGAGCAGTTCTTC.

In its sample, this clone was seen once. The rearrangement links TRBV10-1 to TRBJ2-3; perhaps TRBD2 as D (6 bases). This CDR3 region has 16 residues. V lost 6 bases to trimming and J lost 1 base, with 17 bases between them. The germline V gene encodes CDR1 WNHNN and CDR2 SYGVQD (reference sequence). The CDR3 loop reads CASSPSGGSGTDTQYF. CDR3 in DNA: TGCGCCAGCAGCCCCTCCGGGGGATCGGGCACAGATACGCAGTATTTT.